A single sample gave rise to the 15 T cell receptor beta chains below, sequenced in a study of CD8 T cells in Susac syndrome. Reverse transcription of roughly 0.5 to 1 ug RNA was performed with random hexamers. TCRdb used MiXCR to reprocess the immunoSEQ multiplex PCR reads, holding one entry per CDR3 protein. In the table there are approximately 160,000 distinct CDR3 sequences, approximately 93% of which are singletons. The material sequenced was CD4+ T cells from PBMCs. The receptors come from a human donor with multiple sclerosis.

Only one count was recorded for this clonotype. The DNA for the CDR3 is TGTGCCAGCAGCTACCGGGGGGGAAGGGCCAACGTCCTGACTTTC. Translated: CASSYRGGRANVLTF. The chain combines TRBV2 with TRBJ2-6, with 8 bases matching TRBD2. CDR1 is SNHLY, CDR2 FYNNEI, per germline. Trimming cost V 6 bases and J 5 bases; bases outside gene matches: 6. This CDR3 comprises 15 residues.

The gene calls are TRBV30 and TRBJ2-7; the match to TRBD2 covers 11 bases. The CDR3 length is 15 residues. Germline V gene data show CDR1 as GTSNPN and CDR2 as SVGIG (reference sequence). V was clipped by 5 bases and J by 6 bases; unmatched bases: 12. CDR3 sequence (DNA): TGTGCCTGGTGCGAGAGACTAGCGGGATCCCCCGAGCAGTACTTC. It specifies CAWCERLAGSPEQYF.

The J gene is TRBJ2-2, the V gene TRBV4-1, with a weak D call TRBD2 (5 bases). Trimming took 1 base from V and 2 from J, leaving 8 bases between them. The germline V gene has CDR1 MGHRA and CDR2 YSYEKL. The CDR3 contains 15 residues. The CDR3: CASSQVPGNTGELFF. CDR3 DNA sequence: TGCGCCAGCAGCCAAGTCCCGGGAAACACCGGGGAGCTGTTTTTT.

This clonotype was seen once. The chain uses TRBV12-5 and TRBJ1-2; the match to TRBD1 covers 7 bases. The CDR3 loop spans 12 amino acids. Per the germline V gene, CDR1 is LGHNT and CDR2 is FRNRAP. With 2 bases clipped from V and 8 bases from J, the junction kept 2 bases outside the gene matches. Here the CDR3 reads CASGLPGGGYTF. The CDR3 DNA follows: TGTGCTAGTGGTTTGCCAGGGGGGGGCTACACCTTC. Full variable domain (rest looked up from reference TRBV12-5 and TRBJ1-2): DARVTQTPRHKVTEMGQEVTMRCQPILGHNTVFWYRQTMMQGLELLAYFRNRAPLDDSGMPKDRFSAEMPDATLATLKIQPSEPRDSAVYFCASGLPGGGYTFGSGTRLTVV.

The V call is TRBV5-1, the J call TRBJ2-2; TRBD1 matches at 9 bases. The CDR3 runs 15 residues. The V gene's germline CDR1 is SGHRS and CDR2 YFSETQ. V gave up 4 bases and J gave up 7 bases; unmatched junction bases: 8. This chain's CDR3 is CASSGGTGLIGELFF. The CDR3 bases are TGCGCCAGCAGCGGCGGGACAGGGTTGATCGGGGAGCTGTTTTTT.

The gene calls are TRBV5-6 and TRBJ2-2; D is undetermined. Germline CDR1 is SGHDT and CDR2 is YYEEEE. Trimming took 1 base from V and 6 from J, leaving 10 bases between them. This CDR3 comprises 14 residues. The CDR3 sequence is CASSLRLHPGELFF. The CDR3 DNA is TGTGCCAGCAGCTTGAGGCTTCACCCCGGGGAGCTGTTTTTT.

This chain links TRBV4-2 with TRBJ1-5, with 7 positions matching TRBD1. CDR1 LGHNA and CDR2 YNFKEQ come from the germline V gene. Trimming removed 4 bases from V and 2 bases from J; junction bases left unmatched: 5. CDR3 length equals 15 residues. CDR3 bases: TGTGCCAGCAGCCCTACAGGACAGGGCAATCAGCCCCAGCATTTT. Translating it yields CASSPTGQGNQPQHF.

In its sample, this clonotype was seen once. This chain's CDR3 is CASSSRDRGHEKLFF. For the CDR3, the DNA is TGTGCCAGCAGCTCCCGGGACAGGGGGCATGAAAAACTGTTTTTT. The chain recombines TRBV5-6 with TRBJ1-4; 12 nucleotides match TRBD1. This CDR3 is built from 15 residues. V shed 3 bases, J shed 6 bases, and the junction held 3 bases outside the gene matches. CDR1 and CDR2 (germline): SGHDT, YYEEEE.

CDR3 sequence (DNA): TGTGCCATCGGCCCCAGGGAGAACACAGATACGCAGTATTTT. Translated, it gives CAIGPRENTDTQYF. The chain combines TRBV10-3 with TRBJ2-3; D tentatively reads TRBD1 or TRBD2 (5 bases each). Trimming removed 8 bases at V and 2 bases at J, with 14 bases between. The CDR3 sequence is 14 residues long. Per the germline V gene, CDR1 is ENHRY and CDR2 is SYGVKD.

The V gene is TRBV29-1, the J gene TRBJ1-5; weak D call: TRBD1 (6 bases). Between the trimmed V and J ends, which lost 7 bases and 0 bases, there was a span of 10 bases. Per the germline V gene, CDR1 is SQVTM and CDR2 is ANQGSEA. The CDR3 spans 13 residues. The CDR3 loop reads CSAQGHSNQPQHF. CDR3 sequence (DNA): TGCAGCGCACAGGGCCATAGCAATCAGCCCCAGCATTTT.

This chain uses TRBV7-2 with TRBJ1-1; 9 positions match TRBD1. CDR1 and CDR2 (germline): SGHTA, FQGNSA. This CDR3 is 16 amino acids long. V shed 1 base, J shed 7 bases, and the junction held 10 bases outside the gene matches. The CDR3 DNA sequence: TGTGCCAGCAGCTTAGACCCCGGGACAGGGTTGGATGAAGCTTTCTTT. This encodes CASSLDPGTGLDEAFF.

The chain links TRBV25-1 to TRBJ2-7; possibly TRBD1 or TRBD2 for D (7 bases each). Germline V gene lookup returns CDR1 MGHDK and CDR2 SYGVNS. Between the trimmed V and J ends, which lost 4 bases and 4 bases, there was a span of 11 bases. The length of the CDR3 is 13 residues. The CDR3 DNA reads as TGTGCCAGCAGTGCTCAGGGGGGGTACGAGCAGTACTTC. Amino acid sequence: CASSAQGGYEQYF.

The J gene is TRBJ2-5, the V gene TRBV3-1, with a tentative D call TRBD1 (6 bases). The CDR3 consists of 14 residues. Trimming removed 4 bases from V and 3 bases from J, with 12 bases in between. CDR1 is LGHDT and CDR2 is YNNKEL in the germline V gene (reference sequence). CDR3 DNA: TGTGCCAGCAGCCTTTGGACAGCCGAAGAGACCCAGTACTTC. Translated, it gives CASSLWTAEETQYF.

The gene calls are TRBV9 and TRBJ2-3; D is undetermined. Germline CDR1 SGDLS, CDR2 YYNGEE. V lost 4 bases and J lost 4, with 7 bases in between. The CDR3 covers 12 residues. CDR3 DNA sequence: TGTGCCAGCAGCTCTCAGTCAGATACGCAGTATTTT. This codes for CASSSQSDTQYF.

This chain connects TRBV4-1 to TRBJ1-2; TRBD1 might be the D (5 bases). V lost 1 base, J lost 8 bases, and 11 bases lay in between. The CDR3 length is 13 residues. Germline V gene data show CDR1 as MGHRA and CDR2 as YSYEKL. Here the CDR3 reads CASSQATGQGYTF. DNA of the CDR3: TGCGCCAGCAGCCAAGCGACGGGGCAGGGCTACACCTTC.